Listed here are 25 T cell receptor beta chains from one sample, sequenced in a study of OX40 agonist ivuxolimab in advanced cancers. TCRdb's table, derived via immunoSEQ multiplex PCR, lists solely in-frame clones and lacks some. The data show tens of thousands of clones, approximately 80% seen once. This material consisted of CD4+ or CD8+ T cells sorted from blood, taken in a trial of the OX40 agonist ivuxolimab. These receptors were obtained from an adult with an advanced solid tumor such as melanoma, head and neck, liver or kidney cancer.

The V gene is TRBV13, the J gene TRBJ2-5, with D maybe TRBD1 (6 bases). V lost 7 bases, J lost 0 bases, and 12 bases lay in between. The CDR3 totals 14 residues. CDR1 and CDR2 from the germline V gene are PRHDT and FYEKMQ (reference sequence). The CDR3 sequence is CASNLGTNQETQYF. CDR3 nucleotide sequence: TGTGCCAGCAATCTAGGGACAAACCAAGAGACCCAGTACTTC. The variable domain in full, completed from reference TRBV13 and TRBJ2-5, reads AAGVIQSPRHLIKEKRETATLKCYPIPRHDTVYWYQQGPGQDPQFLISFYEKMQSDKGSIPDRFSAQQFSDYHSELNMSSLELGDSALYFCASNLGTNQETQYFGPGTRLLVL.

The rearrangement joins TRBV19 to TRBJ1-5, with D tentatively TRBD1 (6 bases). V lost 6 bases, J lost 5 bases, and 14 bases lay in between. The CDR3 consists of 14 residues. Germline CDR1 is LNHDA and CDR2 is SQIVND (reference sequence). The CDR3 DNA sequence: TGTGCCAGTAGCCAAAACAGGGCGCATCAGCCCCAGCATTTT. Protein: CASSQNRAHQPQHF.

V usage is TRBV18 and J usage is TRBJ1-2; maybe TRBD1 (5 bases). Germline lookup yields CDR1 KGHSH and CDR2 LQKENI. The CDR3 contains 15 residues. V shed 4 bases and J shed 4 bases, with 16 bases lying between them. The CDR3 sequence: CASSLGAGLAYGYTF. The CDR3 nucleotides are TGTGCCAGCTCACTTGGGGCAGGGTTGGCCTATGGCTACACCTTC.

The chain employs TRBV6-1 and TRBJ2-1; 7 bases are a match to TRBD2. V shed 2 bases and J 7 bases; nucleotides not matched to a gene: 5. This CDR3 spans 14 amino acids. Germline loops: CDR1 MNHNS, CDR2 SASEGT. CDR3 in DNA: TGTGCCAGCAGTGAAACACTAGCGCGAAATGAGCAGTTCTTC. Residues: CASSETLARNEQFF.

V gene TRBV5-1 combines with J gene TRBJ2-1, with 7 bases matching TRBD2. CDR1 SGHRS and CDR2 YFSETQ come from the germline V gene. The CDR3 spans 15 residues. J was trimmed by 7 bases and V by 2 bases; bases with no gene match: 9. The DNA for the CDR3 is TGCGCCAGCAGCTTAGCTGGACTAGGGTTGAATGAGCAGTTCTTC. As protein: CASSLAGLGLNEQFF.

The chain joins TRBV5-1 to TRBJ1-3, with 9 bases that match TRBD1. The CDR3 extends over 15 amino acids. Germline V lookup: CDR1 SGHRS, CDR2 YFSETQ. Losses at the gene ends were 4 bases for V and 2 bases for J; bases not matched to a gene: 4. The DNA of the CDR3 is TGCGCCAGCAGCGGACAGGGGACACCTGGAAACACCATATATTTT. Protein product: CASSGQGTPGNTIYF.

The CDR3 DNA reads as TGTGCCAGCGAATCCGGACTAGCGGGGTACAATGAGCAGTTCTTC. Its protein product is CASESGLAGYNEQFF. The rearrangement uses TRBV6-1 and TRBJ2-1; 12 nucleotides agree with TRBD2. J was trimmed by 4 bases and V by 8 bases; bases with no gene match: 6. CDR1 and CDR2 from the germline V gene are MNHNS and SASEGT. This CDR3 is built from 15 residues.

For this clone: Other DNA sequences in the same sample also yield this CDR3. The rearrangement uses TRBV18 and TRBJ1-1; TRBD1 is a possible D gene (5 bases). This CDR3 comprises 15 residues. Per the germline V gene, CDR1 is KGHSH and CDR2 is LQKENI. Trimming took off 2 bases at V and 3 bases at J, with 13 bases between the two ends. CDR3 bases: TGTGCCAGCTCACCAAGGGGAGGCAGGCACACTGAAGCTTTCTTT. Amino acid sequence: CASSPRGGRHTEAFF.

The CDR3 loop reads CSATGVGEQYF. The CDR3 coding sequence is TGCAGTGCTACAGGGGTGGGGGAGCAGTACTTC. V usage is TRBV20-1 and J usage is TRBJ2-5, with D possibly TRBD1 on 6 matching bases. Germline CDR1 and CDR2: DFQATT and SNEGSKA (reference sequence). This CDR3 comprises 11 residues. Trimming took 4 bases from V and 11 from J, leaving 14 bases between them.

In this sample, this clone turned up once. The chain has TRBV4-2 and TRBJ1-5; D is undetermined. Germline CDR1 LGHNA, CDR2 YNFKEQ. The CDR3 has 14 residues. The ends were cut back, 3 bases at V and 4 bases at J, with 10 bases in the middle. CDR3 DNA sequence: TGTGCCAGCAGCCATCTCTCGGATAATCAGCCCCAGCATTTT. It codes for CASSHLSDNQPQHF.

This chain joins TRBV4-1 and TRBJ2-7, with D unclear. Germline V gives CDR1 MGHRA, CDR2 YSYEKL. CDR3 size: 14 residues. V was shortened by 1 base and J by 7 bases, with 14 bases between the two germline ends. As DNA, the CDR3 is TGCGCCAGCAGCCAAGCTACGCGAGTCGGGGAGCAGTACTTC. Translation: CASSQATRVGEQYF.

The J gene is TRBJ1-2, the V gene TRBV18; 10 positions agree with TRBD1. The V gene end was trimmed by 3 bases and the J gene end by 3 bases; junction bases not matched to a gene: 4. Per germline, CDR1 KGHSH and CDR2 LQKENI. This CDR3 has 15 residues. The CDR3 region has the DNA TGTGCCAGCTCACCCGGGACAGGGGTTGACTATGGCTACACCTTC. Protein product: CASSPGTGVDYGYTF.

By frequency in the sample, this clone is medium-sized. The chain couples TRBV2 to TRBJ1-2; no firm D call. CDR3 size: 12 residues. The V and J ends lost 4 bases and 7 bases respectively, with 10 bases between them. CDR1 is SNHLY and CDR2 is FYNNEI in the germline V gene. Written as DNA, the CDR3 is TGTGCCAGCAGTGGGACGGGCGGTGGCTACACCTTC. This gives the protein CASSGTGGGYTF.

V and J are TRBV5-1 and TRBJ2-2, with D perhaps TRBD1 (6 bases). Germline CDR1 SGHRS, CDR2 YFSETQ. V shed 6 bases and J shed 7 bases, with 22 bases lying between them. CDR3 length equals 16 residues. DNA for the CDR3: TGCGCCAGCACCCCCGACACAGGGACCTGGGTCGGGGAGCTGTTTTTT. As protein: CASTPDTGTWVGELFF.

The V call is TRBV15, the J call TRBJ1-6; no clear D gene. The CDR3 is made up of 14 amino acids. Between the trimmed V and J ends, which lost 1 base and 8 bases, there was a span of 9 bases. CDR1 and CDR2 from the germline V gene are LNHNV and YYDKDF (reference sequence). This CDR3 is CATSRVGEHSPLHF. CDR3 in DNA: TGTGCCACCAGCAGAGTCGGGGAACATTCACCCCTCCACTTT. Full variable domain (outside the CDR3, taken from reference TRBV15 and TRBJ1-6): DAMVIQNPRYQVTQFGKPVTLSCSQTLNHNVMYWYQQKSSQAPKLLFHYYDKDFNNEADTPDNFQSRRPNTSFCFLDIRSPGLGDTAMYLCATSRVGEHSPLHFGNGTRLTVT.

This chain joins TRBV6-1 and TRBJ2-7, with 8 bases lining up with TRBD2. The V gene end was trimmed by 6 bases and the J gene end by 0 bases; junction bases not matched to a gene: 1. The germline gives CDR1 MNHNS, CDR2 SASEGT. This CDR3 is 13 amino acids long. The CDR3 nucleotides are TGTGCCAGCAGCGGGGGGGGCTCCTACGAGCAGTACTTC. This gives the protein CASSGGGSYEQYF.

This clone came up once. This sequence joins TRBV5-1 and TRBJ2-3; D perhaps matches TRBD1 (6 bases). From germline, CDR1 is SGHRS and CDR2 YFSETQ. Trimming cost V 0 bases and J 11 bases, with 16 bases left between them. The CDR3 is made up of 14 amino acids. DNA of the CDR3: TGCGCCAGCAGCTTGGGCGATACAGGGTATAGGCAGTATTTT. Its translation: CASSLGDTGYRQYF.

This clone has only a few counts. The V call is TRBV11-1, the J call TRBJ2-1, with 10 positions matching TRBD2. The CDR3 is 16 residues long. Germline trimming cut 7 bases from V and 7 bases from J; bases unmatched to any gene: 13. The germline V gene has CDR1 SGHAT and CDR2 FQDESV (reference sequence). CDR3 nucleotides: TGTGCCAGCACCCTCATAGCGGGAGGTATTAGGAATGAGCAGTTCTTC. Amino acids: CASTLIAGGIRNEQFF.

The chain is built from TRBV4-1 and TRBJ2-7; 9 bases fit TRBD2. Per the germline V gene, CDR1 is MGHRA and CDR2 is YSYEKL. This CDR3 region has 14 residues. V lost 4 bases, J lost 3 bases, and 4 bases stayed unmatched. Written as DNA, the CDR3 is TGCGCCAGCAGCCCTAGCGGGATTATCTACGAGCAGTACTTC. The encoded protein is CASSPSGIIYEQYF.

The table lists this clone with a few counts. The V gene is TRBV18, the J gene TRBJ2-1; 7 bases are shared with TRBD2. Germline loops: CDR1 KGHSH, CDR2 LQKENI. With V trimmed by 3 bases and J by 4 bases, 9 bases remained unmatched. The CDR3 covers 16 residues. CDR3 sequence: CASSPLGAGTYNEQFF. CDR3 bases: TGTGCCAGCTCACCCCTAGGAGCGGGGACTTACAATGAGCAGTTCTTC.

The CDR3 DNA is TGTGCCAGCAGCAAAGTCGGGGGTCCCTATGGCTACACCTTC. Translation gives CASSKVGGPYGYTF. This chain uses TRBV21-1 with TRBJ1-2. TRBV21-1 is termed a pseudogene. This CDR3 is built from 14 residues.

The CDR3 is CASSLKTGIDYGYTF. CDR3 in DNA: TGTGCCAGCAGCTTAAAGACAGGGATCGACTATGGCTACACCTTC. The gene calls are TRBV5-4 and TRBJ1-2; TRBD1 aligns across 7 bases. The ends lost 2 bases at V and 3 bases at J; junction bases unmatched: 7. The CDR3 loop spans 15 amino acids. CDR1 and CDR2 (germline): SGHNT, YYREEE (reference sequence).

The chain recombines TRBV27 with TRBJ2-1, with 7 nucleotides matching TRBD2. Germline V gene data show CDR1 as MNHEY and CDR2 as SMNVEV (reference sequence). V dropped 2 bases and J dropped 3; count of bases not matched to a gene: 10. The length of the CDR3 is 17 residues. The CDR3 DNA is TGTGCCAGCAGTTTACTCTCCCGACTAGCCGGCTACAATGAGCAGTTCTTC. Encoded protein: CASSLLSRLAGYNEQFF.

This clone was recorded once. The genes are TRBV4-1 and TRBJ1-2, with no clear D. Trimming took 1 base from V and 4 from J, leaving 13 bases between them. CDR3 length: 15 amino acids. CDR1 MGHRA and CDR2 YSYEKL come from the germline V gene. DNA for the CDR3: TGCGCCAGCAGCCAAGTTGAGGGTTCGGCCTATGGCTACACCTTC. Amino acid sequence: CASSQVEGSAYGYTF.

This chain joins TRBV7-2 and TRBJ2-3, with D unclear. Germline lookup yields CDR1 SGHTA and CDR2 FQGNSA. The CDR3 covers 11 residues. The V end was cut by 3 bases, the J end by 6 bases, with 4 bases between. CDR3 coding DNA: TGTGCCAGCAGCTTCCAGGATACGCAGTATTTT. It codes for CASSFQDTQYF. The full variable domain, rest sourced from reference TRBV7-2 and TRBJ2-3, is GAGVSQSPSNKVTEKGKDVELRCDPISGHTALYWYRQSLGQGLEFLIYFQGNSAPDKSGLPSDRFSAERTGGSVSTLTIQRTQQEDSAVYLCASSFQDTQYFGPGTRLTVL.